This is a list of T cell receptor beta chains from one sample in a study of blood T cell repertoires in COVID-19. Profiling relied on immunoSEQ multiplex PCR, and the TCRdb table lists in-frame clones only, not all of them. The profile shows around 400,000 clones, more than 75% of them singletons. Sequenced input: peripheral blood. These receptors all come from a woman aged 55-70 years with COVID-19, enrolled during active disease. The CDR3 runs from the conserved cysteine through the conserved F or W. Fields, in order: clone size, V gene, J gene, D gene, CDR3 DNA, CDR3 protein. A D gene is named only where the DNA matches it firmly. Size tells how often a clone was seen (once, few, many) or the class of an expanded clone, and some rows leave it out.

abundance: .
v_gene: TRBV27
j_gene: TRBJ1-2
d_gene: TRBD1
CDR3nt: TGTGCCAGCGGCTACAGGGGTAACTATGGCTACACCTTC
CDR3aa: CASGYRGNYGYTF

abundance: .
v_gene: TRBV5-5
j_gene: TRBJ2-7
d_gene: TRBD1
CDR3nt: TGTGCCAGCAGCTTTATAGCCGGGACAGGGATCGAGCAGTACTTC
CDR3aa: CASSFIAGTGIEQYF

abundance: .
v_gene: TRBV6-6
j_gene: TRBJ1-4
d_gene: .
CDR3nt: TGTGCCAGCAGTTACTCAACGTATGACAGTGAAAAACTGTTTTTT
CDR3aa: CASSYSTYDSEKLFF

abundance: .
v_gene: TRBV12-1
j_gene: TRBJ1-6
d_gene: .
CDR3nt: TGTGCCAGCAGCTTTAAGGAGGCCGGCTTTAGCTCCTATAATTCACCCCTCCACTTT
CDR3aa: CASSFKEAGFSSYNSPLHF

abundance: .
v_gene: TRBV7-8
j_gene: TRBJ2-1
d_gene: TRBD2
CDR3nt: TGTGCCAGCAGCTTAGGGTCTAGCGGCAATGAGCAGTTCTTC
CDR3aa: CASSLGSSGNEQFF

abundance: .
v_gene: TRBV6-5
j_gene: TRBJ1-2
d_gene: .
CDR3nt: TGTGCCAGCAGTACCCCCGGTCGCAGGGGCTATGGCTACACCTTC
CDR3aa: CASSTPGRRGYGYTF

abundance: .
v_gene: TRBV11-2
j_gene: TRBJ1-1
d_gene: .
CDR3nt: TGTGCCAGCAGCTTAAAGGGGACTGAAGCTTTCTTT
CDR3aa: CASSLKGTEAFF

abundance: .
v_gene: TRBV9
j_gene: TRBJ2-1
d_gene: TRBD2
CDR3nt: TGTGCCAGCACCTTAGCGGGGGGGCGTACCGATGAGCAGTTCTTC
CDR3aa: CASTLAGGRTDEQFF

abundance: .
v_gene: TRBV27
j_gene: TRBJ1-5
d_gene: .
CDR3nt: TGTGCCAGCAGTCCACGTTTTAGGGGTATCGTGAGCAATCAGCCCCAGCATTTT
CDR3aa: CASSPRFRGIVSNQPQHF

abundance: .
v_gene: TRBV29-1
j_gene: TRBJ1-2
d_gene: TRBD1
CDR3nt: TGCAGCGTTCGACAGGGATTTAACTATGGCTACACCTTC
CDR3aa: CSVRQGFNYGYTF

abundance: once
v_gene: TRBV28
j_gene: TRBJ2-5
d_gene: TRBD1
CDR3nt: TGTGCCAGCAGTACTCGGACAGGTGGGGAGACCCAGTACTTC
CDR3aa: CASSTRTGGETQYF

abundance: .
v_gene: TRBV11-3
j_gene: TRBJ1-2
d_gene: TRBD1
CDR3nt: TGTGCCAGCAGCCCGTGGACAGGGGAAGGCGGGAGTGGCTACACCTTC
CDR3aa: CASSPWTGEGGSGYTF

abundance: .
v_gene: TRBV9
j_gene: TRBJ2-1
d_gene: TRBD2
CDR3nt: TGTGCCAGCAGCGTCAGCGGGAGCTCCTACAATGAGCAGTTCTTC
CDR3aa: CASSVSGSSYNEQFF

abundance: .
v_gene: TRBV2
j_gene: TRBJ1-4
d_gene: TRBD1
CDR3nt: TGTGCCAGCAGCCGGGACAGTTATAATGAAAAACTGTTTTTT
CDR3aa: CASSRDSYNEKLFF

abundance: .
v_gene: TRBV5-1
j_gene: TRBJ2-3
d_gene: .
CDR3nt: TGCGCCAGCAGCTTGCCGCGGGGTGGCACAGATACGCAGTATTTT
CDR3aa: CASSLPRGGTDTQYF

abundance: .
v_gene: TRBV11-2
j_gene: TRBJ1-1
d_gene: .
CDR3nt: TGTGCCAGCAGCTACCGGGACATCCAGACGACTGAAGCTTTCTTT
CDR3aa: CASSYRDIQTTEAFF

abundance: .
v_gene: TRBV28
j_gene: TRBJ1-5
d_gene: TRBD1
CDR3nt: TGTGCCAGCAGTCCCTGGACAGGGCTCGATTATAGCAATCAGCCCCAGCATTTT
CDR3aa: CASSPWTGLDYSNQPQHF

abundance: .
v_gene: TRBV7-3
j_gene: TRBJ2-2
d_gene: .
CDR3nt: TGTGCCAGCAGCTTTGGAGTGAACACCGGGGAGCTGTTTTTT
CDR3aa: CASSFGVNTGELFF

abundance: .
v_gene: TRBV5-6
j_gene: TRBJ2-3
d_gene: TRBD2
CDR3nt: TGTGCCAGCAGCGGTAGCGGGGGGAGGTCAGATACGCAGTATTTT
CDR3aa: CASSGSGGRSDTQYF

abundance: .
v_gene: TRBV6-5
j_gene: TRBJ1-1
d_gene: TRBD1
CDR3nt: TGTGCCAGCAGTTACTCCGACAGGGGAATCTCTGAAGCTTTCTTT
CDR3aa: CASSYSDRGISEAFF

abundance: .
v_gene: TRBV7-3
j_gene: TRBJ2-2
d_gene: .
CDR3nt: TGTGCCAGCAGCCCCTGGAGCACCGGGGAGCTGTTTTTT
CDR3aa: CASSPWSTGELFF

abundance: .
v_gene: TRBV3-1/TRBV3-2
j_gene: TRBJ2-7
d_gene: TRBD2
CDR3nt: TGTGCCAGCAGCTACGGACTAGCGGGGGGGCCGGGCGAGCAGTACTTC
CDR3aa: CASSYGLAGGPGEQYF

abundance: .
v_gene: TRBV5-1
j_gene: TRBJ2-2
d_gene: TRBD1
CDR3nt: TGCGCCAGCAGCTCGACAGGGGCCTACACCGGGGAGCTGTTTTTT
CDR3aa: CASSSTGAYTGELFF

abundance: .
v_gene: TRBV5-1
j_gene: TRBJ2-7
d_gene: TRBD1
CDR3nt: TGCGCCAGCAGCTTGACCCCTGGAGGCAGGGGGTACGAGCAGTACTTC
CDR3aa: CASSLTPGGRGYEQYF

abundance: .
v_gene: TRBV18
j_gene: TRBJ2-3
d_gene: .
CDR3nt: TGTGCCAGCTCACCGGGGGGTTCTCCGCAGTATTTT
CDR3aa: CASSPGGSPQYF

abundance: .
v_gene: TRBV13
j_gene: TRBJ2-7
d_gene: TRBD1
CDR3nt: TGTGCCAGCAGCGTCGACAGGGGGGGCGAGCAGTACTTC
CDR3aa: CASSVDRGGEQYF

abundance: .
v_gene: TRBV20-1
j_gene: TRBJ1-2
d_gene: .
CDR3nt: TGCAGTGCTCAACAGGCAGGGGTTTCCACCTTC
CDR3aa: CSAQQAGVSTF

abundance: .
v_gene: TRBV7-3
j_gene: TRBJ2-3
d_gene: TRBD1
CDR3nt: TGTGCCAGCAGCTCCGGGACAGGGGGCACAGATACGCAGTATTTT
CDR3aa: CASSSGTGGTDTQYF

abundance: .
v_gene: TRBV20-1
j_gene: TRBJ2-3
d_gene: .
CDR3nt: TGCAGTGCTAGTCCGAATGCGGGGATTGGCACAGATACGCAGTATTTT
CDR3aa: CSASPNAGIGTDTQYF